A single T cell receptor (beta chain) is shown here with its context. Original data processing: For nucleated cells, counts were estimated from reference gene primer amplification. Some clones are missing from TCRdb's copy, which holds only in-frame ones; the method was immunoSEQ multiplex PCR. That table furnishes V, J and clone size, whereas the DNA furnished D and trimming. Of 120,000 or so clones detected, about nine tenths appear once; the ten largest clones hold about 4%. The sample comes from a study of blood T cell repertoires in COVID-19. As for the study in general: Some COVID-19 samples were acute and others convalescent; all came from the United States, Italy and Spain. T cells, B-cell-depleted T cells, or PBMCs supplied cDNA or gDNA.

The CDR3 covers 15 residues. The germline CDR1 and CDR2 sequences are WSHSY and SAAADI. With 8 bases clipped from V and 2 bases from J, the junction kept 9 bases outside the gene matches. Sequencing was performed on peripheral blood. The chain employs TRBV10-2 and TRBJ1-5, with TRBD1 identical over 7 bases. The source is a man in his fifties or sixties with active COVID-19. The CDR3 loop reads CASWDSWIGNQPQHF. Here the CDR3 DNA reads TGCGCCAGCTGGGACAGTTGGATTGGCAATCAGCCCCAGCATTTT.